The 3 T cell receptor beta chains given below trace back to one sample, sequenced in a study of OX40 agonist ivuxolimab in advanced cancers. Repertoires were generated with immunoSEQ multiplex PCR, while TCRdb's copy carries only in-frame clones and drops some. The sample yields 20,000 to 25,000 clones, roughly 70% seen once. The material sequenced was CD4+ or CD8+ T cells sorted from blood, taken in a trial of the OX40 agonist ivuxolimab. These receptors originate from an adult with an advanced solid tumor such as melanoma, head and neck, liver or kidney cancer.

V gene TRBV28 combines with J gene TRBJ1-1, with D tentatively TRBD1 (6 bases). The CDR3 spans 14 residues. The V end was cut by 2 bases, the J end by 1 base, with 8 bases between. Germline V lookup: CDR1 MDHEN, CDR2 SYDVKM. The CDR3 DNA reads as TGTGCCAGCAGTTTAAACAGGGAGAACACTGAAGCTTTCTTT. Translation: CASSLNRENTEAFF.

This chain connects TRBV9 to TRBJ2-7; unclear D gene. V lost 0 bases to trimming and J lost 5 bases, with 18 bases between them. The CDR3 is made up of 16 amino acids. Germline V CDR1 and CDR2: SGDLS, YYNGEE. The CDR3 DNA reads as TGTGCCAGCAGCGTAGCGATTGCAGCCAGTAGCCACGAGCAGTACTTC. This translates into CASSVAIAASSHEQYF.

The CDR3 spells CASSMAGPANYGYTF. The CDR3, as DNA: TGTGCCAGTAGTATGGCGGGCCCCGCTAACTATGGCTACACCTTC. The chain couples TRBV19 to TRBJ1-2; D remains ambiguous. Trimming cost V 3 bases and J 0 bases, with 11 bases left between them. The CDR3 totals 15 residues. Germline CDR1 LNHDA, CDR2 SQIVND (reference sequence). The whole variable domain, filled in from reference TRBV19 and TRBJ1-2, reads DGGITQSPKYLFRKEGQNVTLSCEQNLNHDAMYWYRQDPGQGLRLIYYSQIVNDFQKGDIAEGYSVSREKKESFPLTVTSAQKNPTAFYLCASSMAGPANYGYTFGSGTRLTVV.